These 15 T cell receptor beta chains were sequenced from one sample in a study of Tregs in tolerant kidney transplant recipients. The repertoire was sequenced with immunoSEQ multiplex PCR; TCRdb's copy has only in-frame clones and lacks some. This table lists approximately 30,000 clones. Related graft donors supplied nonmyeloablative bone marrow transplants, and mixed chimerism was transient. The source material was CD4+ T cells from blood (PBMCs), sampled 24 months after the transplant. Receptors were obtained from a human patient who received a combined kidney and bone marrow transplant. Some T cells may arise from the graft donor.

Of note for this clone: From the germline J gene comes the end of the CDR3, since the read stops 3 residues before it. The gene calls are TRBV9 and TRBJ2-1; TRBD2 matches 16 bases. Germline-derived CDR1 and CDR2 are SGDLS and YYNGEE. CDR3 size: 20 residues. V shed 0 bases and J 1 base; nucleotides not matched to a gene: 7. The CDR3 loop is CASSVGGLAGGPASYNEQFF. CDR3 bases read: TGTGCCAGCAGCGTAGGGGGACTAGCGGGAGGGCCCGCGTCCTACAATGAG.

To note about this clone: The observed sequence ends 3 residues before the CDR3 terminus, with the missing tail filled in from the germline J gene. The chain has TRBV4-2 and TRBJ1-1; a possible D gene is TRBD1 (5 bases). The CDR3 sequence is 15 residues long. V was shortened by 0 bases and J by 0 bases, with 8 bases between the two germline ends. Germline CDR1 and CDR2: LGHNA and YNFKEQ. The covered CDR3 bases are TGTGCCAGCAGCCAAGAGAAGGGGATGAACACTGAA. This translates into CASSQEKGMNTE. The complete CDR3 sequence is CASSQEKGMNTEAFF.

Comments on this clone: Read data end 3 residues before the CDR3 end; the end is taken from the germline J gene. The chain couples TRBV19 to TRBJ2-1, with D perhaps matching TRBD1 (5 bases). The CDR3 is 14 amino acids. V was cut by 1 base and J by 4 bases, with 8 bases left in between. Germline V gene data show CDR1 as LNHDA and CDR2 as SQIVND (reference sequence). This CDR3 is CASSIGGLYNEQFF. The sequenced CDR3 bases are TGTGCCAGTAGTATAGGGGGCCTTTACAATGAG.

With respect to this clone: The read ends 3 residues early relative to the CDR3; the germline J gene fills the gap. The chain recombines TRBV30 with TRBJ1-4; the D gene is possibly TRBD1 (5 bases). Trimming shortened V by 2 bases and J by 8 bases, and 12 bases separated the two germline ends. This CDR3 is built from 13 residues. Germline loops: CDR1 GTSNPN, CDR2 SVGIG (reference sequence). CDR3 DNA (partial): TGTGCCTGGAGTCGACAGTCGGGCGAAAAA. Its translation is CAWSRQSGEK. The full CDR3 protein reads CAWSRQSGEKLFF.

About this clone itself: The read is 3 residues too short to cover the CDR3 end, so that end is filled in from the germline J gene. This rearrangement joins TRBV7-3 to TRBJ2-1; 7 bases match TRBD2. From germline, CDR1 is SGHTA and CDR2 FQGTGA. The V gene end was trimmed by 3 bases and the J gene end by 9 bases; junction bases not matched to a gene: 11. This CDR3 contains 15 residues. Incomplete CDR3 DNA: TGTGCCAGCAGCTTGTTGTACGGGGCTAGCGGTGAG. Protein: CASSLLYGASGE. The full CDR3 sequence reads CASSLLYGASGEQFF.

Concerning this clone: The CDR3 goes on 3 residues after the read ends, and that part is filled in from the germline J gene. The chain combines TRBV6-1 with TRBJ1-5; D is unresolved. Germline values: CDR1 MNHNS, CDR2 SASEGT. This CDR3 region has 13 residues. Trimming shortened V by 2 bases and J by 4 bases, and 6 bases separated the two germline ends. CDR3 sequence: CASSERGNQPQHF. The DNA read from the CDR3 is TGTGCCAGCAGTGAACGGGGAAATCAGCCC.

Notes on this clone: The read halts 3 residues ahead of the CDR3 end, with the missing end drawn from the germline J gene. This rearrangement joins TRBV29-1 to TRBJ2-1; the D gene is possibly TRBD2 (5 bases). The CDR3 has 12 amino acids. V was clipped by 7 bases and J by 1 base, with 8 bases between them. From germline, CDR1 is SQVTM and CDR2 ANQGSEA. Partial CDR3 DNA: TGCAGCGCAGGCGGGTCCTACAATGAG. Translating gives CSAGGSYNE. In full, the CDR3 reads CSAGGSYNEQFF.

Concerning this clone itself: Coverage ceases 3 residues before the CDR3 finishes, and the germline J gene fills in the end. This chain joins TRBV6-2 or TRBV6-3 and TRBJ2-2; 9 nucleotides line up with TRBD2. The V segment lost 5 bases and the J segment 1 base; nucleotides outside the gene matches: 2. Germline CDR1 reads MNHEY; CDR2 reads SVGEGT. CDR3 length equals 15 residues. CDR3 loop: CASSPSGMNTGELFF. The CDR3 bases that were read are TGTGCCAGCAGTCCTAGCGGGATGAACACCGGGGAG.

Worth noting for this clone: The sequence runs out 3 residues before the end of the CDR3; the remainder is reconstructed from the germline J gene. This chain joins TRBV5-1 and TRBJ2-3, with D hard to call. The CDR3 is 12 amino acids. V lost 4 bases to trimming and J lost 3 bases, with 6 bases between them. Germline V lookup: CDR1 SGHRS, CDR2 YFSETQ. The CDR3 sequence: CASSATTDTQYF. The sequenced part of the CDR3 DNA is TGCGCCAGCAGCGCCACAACAGATACG.

As to this clone: The sequence runs out 3 residues before the end of the CDR3; the remainder is reconstructed from the germline J gene. The chain recombines TRBV19 with TRBJ2-3; 7 bases agree with TRBD2. The CDR3 is 16 residues long. The V and J ends lost 3 bases and 0 bases, in that order; junction bases with no gene match: 6. CDR1 is LNHDA and CDR2 is SQIVND in the germline V gene (reference sequence). The CDR3 spells CASSIRSGTSTDTQYF. CDR3 bases read: TGTGCCAGTAGTATCCGAAGCGGGACGAGCACAGATACG.

About this clone itself: From the germline J gene comes the end of the CDR3, since the read stops 3 residues before it. This rearrangement joins TRBV13 to TRBJ2-6; D unresolved. CDR3 size: 15 residues. Trimming took 3 bases from V and 0 from J, leaving 6 bases between them. Looked up from germline, CDR1 is PRHDT and CDR2 is FYEKMQ (reference sequence). CDR3 DNA (partial): TGTGCCAGCAGCTTCGGGTACTCTGGGGCCAACGTC. Protein: CASSFGYSGANV. The entire CDR3 sequence reads CASSFGYSGANVLTF.

The CDR3 loop reads CASSLTGGSGELFF. CDR3 bases read: TGCGCCAGCAGCTTGACAGGGGGCTCCGGGGAG. V usage is TRBV5-1 and J usage is TRBJ2-2; 9 bases map to TRBD1. The CDR3 extends 3 residues past the end of the read, so its final part is completed from the germline J gene. CDR1 SGHRS and CDR2 YFSETQ come from the germline V gene. Unmatched junction bases numbered 1, after V lost 1 base and J lost 6 bases. This CDR3 is 14 amino acids long.

Notes on this clone: Coverage ceases 3 residues before the CDR3 finishes, and the germline J gene fills in the end. This chain uses TRBV10-3 with TRBJ2-3; the match to TRBD2 covers 8 bases. This CDR3 is built from 17 residues. V lost 7 bases, J lost 6 bases, and 18 bases stayed unmatched. Germline assignment: CDR1 ENHRY and CDR2 SYGVKD. The CDR3 reads CAINSALAGTNPDTQYF. CDR3 DNA (partial): TGTGCCATCAATAGTGCGCTAGCGGGTACTAATCCGGATACG.

About this clone: The read ends 3 residues before the CDR3 terminus; that terminus is restored from the germline J gene. The gene calls are TRBV7-3 and TRBJ2-1; D is perhaps TRBD2 (6 bases). Germline V gene data show CDR1 as SGHTA and CDR2 as FQGTGA. This CDR3 is built from 17 residues. The V end lost 5 bases, the J end lost 4 bases, and 21 bases lay between the germline ends. The DNA read from the CDR3 is TGTGCCAGCAGCCCTCTAGCGATGGGCGGGAAGTACAATGAG. It is translated as CASSPLAMGGKYNE. The whole CDR3 sequence is CASSPLAMGGKYNEQFF.

In regard to this clone: Read coverage stops 3 residues before the CDR3 terminus; the germline J gene supplies the remainder. V is TRBV29-1 and J is TRBJ2-7, with D possibly being TRBD2 (6 bases). This CDR3 has 13 amino acids. In germline, CDR1 is SQVTM, CDR2 ANQGSEA. Trimming shortened V by 0 bases and J by 5 bases, and 11 bases separated the two germline ends. The CDR3: CSVEDIADHEQYF. Partial CDR3 DNA: TGCAGCGTTGAAGATATAGCGGATCACGAG.